This T cell receptor beta chain comes out of a study of T cell responses to AZD1222 COVID-19 vaccine. Produced via immunoSEQ multiplex PCR; TCRdb's table is partial and in-frame only. The sample consists of around 150,000 clones, 90% of them appearing once. CDR3 length: 13 amino acids. Trimming took 8 bases from V and 1 from J, leaving 11 bases between them. Germline V gives CDR1 PRHDT, CDR2 FYEKMQ (reference sequence). Study findings and constraints: Receipt of two AZD1222 doses was followed by a rise in Spike-specific TCR breadth and depth. Repertoire sampling occurred only after the peak T cell response. Unmutated variant regions reportedly attract nearly half of all spike-specific TCRs. Clonal diversity was possibly underestimated, and the donors were mostly white British, with more females.

Notes on this clone: Its antigen is not identified.

The chain carries TRBV13 and TRBJ1-1; D uncertain. The sequenced sample was peripheral blood, obtained 28 days after the second AZD1222 dose. This TCR was recovered from an adult who received the AZD1222 COVID-19 vaccine. The CDR3 DNA reads as TGTGCCAGCGCCTCTTTTGGGAACACTGAAGCTTTCTTT. This translates into CASASFGNTEAFF.